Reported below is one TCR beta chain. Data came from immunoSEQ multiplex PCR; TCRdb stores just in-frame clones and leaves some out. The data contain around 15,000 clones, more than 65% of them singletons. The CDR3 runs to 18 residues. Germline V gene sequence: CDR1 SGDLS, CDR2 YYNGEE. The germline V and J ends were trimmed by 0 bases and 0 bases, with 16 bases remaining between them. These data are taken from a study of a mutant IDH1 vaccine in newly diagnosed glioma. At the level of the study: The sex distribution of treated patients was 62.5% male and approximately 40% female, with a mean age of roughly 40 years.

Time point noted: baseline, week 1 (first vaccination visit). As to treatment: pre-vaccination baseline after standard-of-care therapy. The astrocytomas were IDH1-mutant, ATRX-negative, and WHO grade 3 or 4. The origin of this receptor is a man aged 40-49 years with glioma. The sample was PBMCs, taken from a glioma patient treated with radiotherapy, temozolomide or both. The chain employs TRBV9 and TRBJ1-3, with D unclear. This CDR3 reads CASSVGANRVYSGNTIYF. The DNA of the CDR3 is TGTGCCAGCAGCGTAGGAGCCAACCGCGTCTACTCTGGAAACACCATATATTTT. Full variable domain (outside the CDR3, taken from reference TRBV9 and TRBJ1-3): DSGVTQTPKHLITATGQRVTLRCSPRSGDLSVYWYQQSLDQGLQFLIQYYNGEERAKGNILERFSAQQFPDLHSELNLSSLELGDSALYFCASSVGANRVYSGNTIYFGEGSWLTVV.